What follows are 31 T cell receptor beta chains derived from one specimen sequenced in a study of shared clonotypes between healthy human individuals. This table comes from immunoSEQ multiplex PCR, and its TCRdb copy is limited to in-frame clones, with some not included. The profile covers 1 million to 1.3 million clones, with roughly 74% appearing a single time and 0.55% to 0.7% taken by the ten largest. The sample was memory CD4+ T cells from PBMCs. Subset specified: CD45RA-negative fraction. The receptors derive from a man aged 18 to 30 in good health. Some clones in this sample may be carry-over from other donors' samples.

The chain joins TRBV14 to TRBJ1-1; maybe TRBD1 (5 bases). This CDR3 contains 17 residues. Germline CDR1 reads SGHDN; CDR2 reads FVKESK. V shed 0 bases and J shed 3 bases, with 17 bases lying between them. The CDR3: CASSQEGTISADTEAFF. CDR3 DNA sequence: TGTGCCAGCAGCCAAGAAGGGACCATTTCGGCGGACACTGAAGCTTTCTTT.

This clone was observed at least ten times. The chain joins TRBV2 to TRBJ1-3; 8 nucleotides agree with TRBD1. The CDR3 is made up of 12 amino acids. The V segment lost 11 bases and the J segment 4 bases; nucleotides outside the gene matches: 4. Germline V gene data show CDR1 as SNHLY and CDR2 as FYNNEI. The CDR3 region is CALGTGGNTIYF. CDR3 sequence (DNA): TGTGCCTTAGGGACAGGAGGAAACACCATATATTTT.

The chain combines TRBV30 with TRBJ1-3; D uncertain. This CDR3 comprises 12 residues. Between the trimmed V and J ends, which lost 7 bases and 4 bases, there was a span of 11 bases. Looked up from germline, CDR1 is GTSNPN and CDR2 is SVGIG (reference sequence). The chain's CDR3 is CASTPLGNTIYF. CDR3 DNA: TGTGCCTCCACACCCCTGGGAAACACCATATATTTT.

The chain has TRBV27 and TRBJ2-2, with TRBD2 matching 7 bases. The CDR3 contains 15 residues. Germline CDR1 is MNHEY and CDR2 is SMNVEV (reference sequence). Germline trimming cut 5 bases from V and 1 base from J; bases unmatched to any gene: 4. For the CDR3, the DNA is TGTGCCAGCAGTCGAGCGGGATTGAACACCGGGGAGCTGTTTTTT. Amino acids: CASSRAGLNTGELFF.

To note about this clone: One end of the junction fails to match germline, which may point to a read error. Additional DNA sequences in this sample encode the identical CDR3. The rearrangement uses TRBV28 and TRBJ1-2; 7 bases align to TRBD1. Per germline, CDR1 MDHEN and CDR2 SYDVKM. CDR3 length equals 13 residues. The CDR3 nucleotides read TGTGCCAGCAGTTACAGGGGCCTCTATGGCTATACCTTC. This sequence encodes CASSYRGLYGYTF.

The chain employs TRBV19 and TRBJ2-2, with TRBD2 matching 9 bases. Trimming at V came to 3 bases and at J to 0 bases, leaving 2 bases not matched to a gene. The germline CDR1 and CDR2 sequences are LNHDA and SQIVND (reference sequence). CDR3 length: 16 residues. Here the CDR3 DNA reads TGTGCCAGTAGTATCGTAGCGGGGGCGAACACCGGGGAGCTGTTTTTT. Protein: CASSIVAGANTGELFF.

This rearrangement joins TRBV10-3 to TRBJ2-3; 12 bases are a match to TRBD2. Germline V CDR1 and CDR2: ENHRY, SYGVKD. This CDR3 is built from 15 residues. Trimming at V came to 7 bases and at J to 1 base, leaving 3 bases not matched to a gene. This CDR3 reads CAITASGGGTDTQYF. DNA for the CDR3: TGTGCCATCACTGCTAGCGGGGGGGGCACAGATACGCAGTATTTT.

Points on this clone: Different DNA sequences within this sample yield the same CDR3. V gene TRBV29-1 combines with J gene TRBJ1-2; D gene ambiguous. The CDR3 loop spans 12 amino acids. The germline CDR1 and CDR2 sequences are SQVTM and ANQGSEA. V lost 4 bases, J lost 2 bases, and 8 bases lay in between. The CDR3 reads CSVAPANYGYTF. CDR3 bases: TGCAGCGTTGCCCCGGCGAACTATGGCTACACCTTC.

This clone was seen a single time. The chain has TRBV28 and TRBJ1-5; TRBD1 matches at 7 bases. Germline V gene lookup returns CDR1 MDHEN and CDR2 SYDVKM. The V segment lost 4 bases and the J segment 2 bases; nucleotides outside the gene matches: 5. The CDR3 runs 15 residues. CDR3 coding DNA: TGTGCCAGCAGTTGGAGGGGGCTCCGCAATCAGCCCCAGCATTTT. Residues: CASSWRGLRNQPQHF.

DNA for the CDR3: TGTGCCAGCCGACCTCGACAGGGCACTGGGGCCAACGTCCTGACTTTC. This encodes CASRPRQGTGANVLTF. This chain links TRBV14 with TRBJ2-6; 7 nucleotides match TRBD1. This CDR3 is built from 16 residues. Germline loops: CDR1 SGHDN, CDR2 FVKESK. V lost 8 bases to trimming and J lost 2 bases; unmatched junction nucleotides: 9. The whole variable domain, filled in from reference TRBV14 and TRBJ2-6, reads EAGVTQFPSHSVIEKGQTVTLRCDPISGHDNLYWYRRVMGKEIKFLLHFVKESKQDESGMPNNRFLAERTGGTYSTLKVQPAELEDSGVYFCASRPRQGTGANVLTFGAGSRLTVL.

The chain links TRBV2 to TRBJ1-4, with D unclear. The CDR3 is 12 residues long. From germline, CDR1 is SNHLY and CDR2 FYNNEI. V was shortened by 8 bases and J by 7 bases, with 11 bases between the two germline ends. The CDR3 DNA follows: TGTGCCAGCCAAAAGTGGGGTGAAAAACTGTTTTTT. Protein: CASQKWGEKLFF.

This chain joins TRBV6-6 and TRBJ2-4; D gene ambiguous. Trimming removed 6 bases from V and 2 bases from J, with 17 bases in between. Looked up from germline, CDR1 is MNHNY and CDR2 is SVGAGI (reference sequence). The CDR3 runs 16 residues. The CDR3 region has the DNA TGTGCCAGCAGCCCTGAGGTGGTGGTGTCCAAAAACATTCAGTACTTC. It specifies CASSPEVVVSKNIQYF.

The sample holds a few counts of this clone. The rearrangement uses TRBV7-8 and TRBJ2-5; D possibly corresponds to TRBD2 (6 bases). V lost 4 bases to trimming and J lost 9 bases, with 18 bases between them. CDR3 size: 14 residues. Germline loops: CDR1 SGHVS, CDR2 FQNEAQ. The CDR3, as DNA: TGTGCCAGCAGCTCCGGGACTCTCCCGGGGGCCCAGTACTTC. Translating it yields CASSSGTLPGAQYF.

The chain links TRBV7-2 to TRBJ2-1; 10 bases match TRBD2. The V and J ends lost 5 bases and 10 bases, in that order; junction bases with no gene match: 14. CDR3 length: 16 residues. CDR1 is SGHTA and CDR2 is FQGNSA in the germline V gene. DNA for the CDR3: TGTGCCAGCAGCCCGATTCCTAGCGGGAGAGTATGGGAGCAGTTCTTC. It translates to CASSPIPSGRVWEQFF. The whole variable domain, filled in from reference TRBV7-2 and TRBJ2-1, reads GAGVSQSPSNKVTEKGKDVELRCDPISGHTALYWYRQSLGQGLEFLIYFQGNSAPDKSGLPSDRFSAERTGGSVSTLTIQRTQQEDSAVYLCASSPIPSGRVWEQFFGPGTRLTVL.

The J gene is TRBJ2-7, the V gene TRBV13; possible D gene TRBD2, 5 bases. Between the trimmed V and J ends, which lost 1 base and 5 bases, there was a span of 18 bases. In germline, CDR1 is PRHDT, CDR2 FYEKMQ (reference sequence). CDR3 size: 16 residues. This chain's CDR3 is CASSLVYLGSKNEQYF. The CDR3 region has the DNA TGTGCCAGCAGCTTAGTATATTTGGGGAGTAAGAACGAGCAGTACTTC.

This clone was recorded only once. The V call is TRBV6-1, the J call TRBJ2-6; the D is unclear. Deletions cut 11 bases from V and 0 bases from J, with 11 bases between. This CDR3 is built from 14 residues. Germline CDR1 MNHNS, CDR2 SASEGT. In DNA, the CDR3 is TGTGCCGGAAGTCCCCCCTCTGGGGCCAACGTCCTGACTTTC. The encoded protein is CAGSPPSGANVLTF.

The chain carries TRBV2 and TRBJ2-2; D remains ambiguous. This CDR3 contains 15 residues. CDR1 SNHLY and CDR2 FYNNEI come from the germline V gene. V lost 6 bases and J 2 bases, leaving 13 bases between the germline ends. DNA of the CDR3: TGTGCCAGCAGATCTCTCTTGGGAAACACCGGGGAGCTGTTTTTT. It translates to CASRSLLGNTGELFF.

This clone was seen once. In nucleotides, the CDR3 is TGTGCCTGGGGGACTTTCAATGAGCAGTTCTTC. Translation: CAWGTFNEQFF. The genes are TRBV30 and TRBJ2-1, with D possibly matching TRBD2 (6 bases). CDR1 and CDR2 (germline): GTSNPN, SVGIG (reference sequence). Trimming left V 5 bases short and J 6 bases short, with 8 bases between. The CDR3 runs 11 residues.

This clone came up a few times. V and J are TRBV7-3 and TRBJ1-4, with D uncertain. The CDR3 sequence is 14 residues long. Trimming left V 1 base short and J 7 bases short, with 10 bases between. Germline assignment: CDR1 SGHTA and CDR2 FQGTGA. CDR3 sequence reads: CASSLNIRGEKLFF. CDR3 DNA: TGTGCCAGCAGCTTAAACATCCGAGGTGAAAAACTGTTTTTT.

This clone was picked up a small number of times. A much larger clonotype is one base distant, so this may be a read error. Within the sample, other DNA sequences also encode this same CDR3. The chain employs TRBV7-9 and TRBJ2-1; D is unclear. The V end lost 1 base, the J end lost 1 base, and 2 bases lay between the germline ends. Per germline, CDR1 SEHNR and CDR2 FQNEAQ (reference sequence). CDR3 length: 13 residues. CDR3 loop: CASSLGSYNEQFF. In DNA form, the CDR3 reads TGTGCCAGCAGCTTAGGTTCCTACAATGAGCAGTTCTTC.

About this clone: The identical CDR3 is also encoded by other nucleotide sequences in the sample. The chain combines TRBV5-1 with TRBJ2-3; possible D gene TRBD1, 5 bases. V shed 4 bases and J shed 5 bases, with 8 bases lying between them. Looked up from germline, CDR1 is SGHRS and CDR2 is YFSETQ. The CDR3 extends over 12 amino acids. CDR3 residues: CASSPQGDTQYF. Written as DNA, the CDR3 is TGCGCCAGCAGCCCCCAGGGAGATACGCAGTATTTT.

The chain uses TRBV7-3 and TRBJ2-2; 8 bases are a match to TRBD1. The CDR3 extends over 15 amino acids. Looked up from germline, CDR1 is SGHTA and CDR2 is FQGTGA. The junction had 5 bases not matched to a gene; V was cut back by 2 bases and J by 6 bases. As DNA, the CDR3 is TGTGCCAGCAGCTTATTGTCAGGGGGCTCCGGGGAGCTGTTTTTT. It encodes CASSLLSGGSGELFF.

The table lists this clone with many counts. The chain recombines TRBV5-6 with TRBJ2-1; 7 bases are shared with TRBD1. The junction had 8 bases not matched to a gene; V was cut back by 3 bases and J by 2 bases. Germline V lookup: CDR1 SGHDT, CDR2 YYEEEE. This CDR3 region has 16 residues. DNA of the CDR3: TGTGCCAGCAGCTACCACAGGGGTTCGACCTACAATGAGCAGTTCTTC. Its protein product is CASSYHRGSTYNEQFF.

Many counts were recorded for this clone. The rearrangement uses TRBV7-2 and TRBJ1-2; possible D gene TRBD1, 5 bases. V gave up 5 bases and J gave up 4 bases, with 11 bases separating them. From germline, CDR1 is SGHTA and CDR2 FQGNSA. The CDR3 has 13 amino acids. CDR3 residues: CASSQQVGYGYTF. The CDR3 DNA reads TGTGCCAGCAGCCAACAGGTGGGCTATGGCTACACCTTC.

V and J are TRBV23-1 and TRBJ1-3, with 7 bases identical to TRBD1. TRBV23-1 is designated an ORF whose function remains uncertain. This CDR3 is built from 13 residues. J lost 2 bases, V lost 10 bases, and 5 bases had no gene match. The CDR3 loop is CATLTGAGNTIYF. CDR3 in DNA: TGCGCCACTCTAACAGGGGCTGGAAACACCATATATTTT.

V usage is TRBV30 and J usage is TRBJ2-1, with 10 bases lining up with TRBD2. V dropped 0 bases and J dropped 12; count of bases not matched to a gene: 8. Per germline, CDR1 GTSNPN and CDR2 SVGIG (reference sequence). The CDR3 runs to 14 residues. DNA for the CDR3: TGTGCCTGGAGTGTGTTTCTAGCGGGAGAGGGGCAGTTCTTC. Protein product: CAWSVFLAGEGQFF. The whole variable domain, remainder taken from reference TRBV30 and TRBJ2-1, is SQTIHQWPATLVQPVGSPLSLECTVEGTSNPNLYWYRQAAGRGLQLLFYSVGIGQISSEVPQNLSASRPQDRQFILSSKKLLLSDSGFYLCAWSVFLAGEGQFFGPGTRLTVL.

CDR3: CASSLGRDTIYF. In DNA, the CDR3 is TGTGCCAGCAGCTTAGGTCGGGACACCATATATTTT. The chain joins TRBV7-9 to TRBJ1-3, with D uncertain. Trimming removed 1 base from V and 8 bases from J, with 6 bases in between. CDR1 and CDR2 from the germline V gene are SEHNR and FQNEAQ (reference sequence). The CDR3 loop spans 12 amino acids.

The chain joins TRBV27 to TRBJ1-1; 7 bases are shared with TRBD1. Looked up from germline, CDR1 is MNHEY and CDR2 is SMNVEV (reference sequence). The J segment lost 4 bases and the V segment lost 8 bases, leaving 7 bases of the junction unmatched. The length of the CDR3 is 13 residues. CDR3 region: CASGDRASTEAFF. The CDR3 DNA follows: TGTGCCAGCGGCGACAGGGCGAGCACTGAAGCTTTCTTT.

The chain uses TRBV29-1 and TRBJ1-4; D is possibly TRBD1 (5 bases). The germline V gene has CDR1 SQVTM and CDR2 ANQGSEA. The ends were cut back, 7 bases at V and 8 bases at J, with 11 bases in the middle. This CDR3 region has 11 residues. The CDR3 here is CSGGAGEKLFF. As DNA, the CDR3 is TGCAGCGGTGGGGCAGGGGAAAAACTGTTTTTT.

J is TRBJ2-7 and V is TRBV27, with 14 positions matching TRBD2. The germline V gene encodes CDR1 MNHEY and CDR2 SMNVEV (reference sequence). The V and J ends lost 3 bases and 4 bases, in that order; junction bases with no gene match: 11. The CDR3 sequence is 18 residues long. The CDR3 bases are TGTGCCAGCAGTTTGCAAGGACTAGCGGGAGGCCGAGGGTACGAGCAGTACTTC. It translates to CASSLQGLAGGRGYEQYF.

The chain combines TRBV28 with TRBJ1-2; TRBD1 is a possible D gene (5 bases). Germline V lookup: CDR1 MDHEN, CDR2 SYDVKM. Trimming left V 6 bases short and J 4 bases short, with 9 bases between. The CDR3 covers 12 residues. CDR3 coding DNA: TGTGCCAGCAGGGTCGGGGGCTATGGCTACACCTTC. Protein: CASRVGGYGYTF.